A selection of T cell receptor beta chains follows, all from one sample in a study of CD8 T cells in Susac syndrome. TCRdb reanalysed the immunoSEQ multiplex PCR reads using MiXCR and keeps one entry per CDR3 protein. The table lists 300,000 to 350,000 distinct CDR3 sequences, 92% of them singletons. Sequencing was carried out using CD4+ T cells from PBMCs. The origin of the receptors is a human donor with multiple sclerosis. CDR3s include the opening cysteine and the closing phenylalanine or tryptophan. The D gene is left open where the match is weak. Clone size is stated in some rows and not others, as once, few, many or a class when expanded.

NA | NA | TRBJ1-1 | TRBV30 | CAWRTTGNTEAFF | TGTGCCTGGAGGACCACAGGGAACACTGAAGCTTTCTTT
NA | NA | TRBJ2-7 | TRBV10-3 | CAISAQGGTTYEQYF | TGTGCCATCAGCGCCCAGGGGGGGACCACCTACGAGCAGTACTTC
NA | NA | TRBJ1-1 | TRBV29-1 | CSVERGGTAEAFF | TGCAGCGTTGAGAGGGGAGGGACGGCTGAAGCTTTCTTT
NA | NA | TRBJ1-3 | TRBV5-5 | CASSLGGTIYF | TGTGCCAGCAGCCTAGGAGGGACCATATATTTT
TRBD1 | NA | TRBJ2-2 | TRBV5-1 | CASSPQGTGWATGELFF | TGCGCCAGCAGCCCGCAAGGGACAGGGTGGGCCACCGGGGAGCTGTTTTTT
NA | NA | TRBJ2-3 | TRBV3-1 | CASSRLGGTDTQYF | TGTGCCAGCAGCCGACTAGGGGGCACAGATACGCAGTATTTT
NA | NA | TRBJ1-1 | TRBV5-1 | CASWMNTEAFF | TGCGCCAGCTGGATGAACACTGAAGCTTTCTTT
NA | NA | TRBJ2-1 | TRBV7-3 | CASSSYGNEQFF | TGTGCCAGCAGCTCCTACGGCAATGAGCAGTTCTTC
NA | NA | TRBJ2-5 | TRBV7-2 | CASSLGLLGETQYF | TGTGCCAGCAGCTTAGGGCTTCTGGGGGAGACCCAGTACTTC
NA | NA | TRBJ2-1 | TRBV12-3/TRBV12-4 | CASSLAGRRGYNEQFF | TGTGCCAGCAGTTTGGCTGGGCGGCGGGGATACAATGAGCAGTTCTTC
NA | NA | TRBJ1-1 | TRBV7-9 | CASSRPLGGVIEAFF | TGTGCCAGCAGCCGTCCCCTGGGGGGTGTGATTGAAGCTTTCTTT
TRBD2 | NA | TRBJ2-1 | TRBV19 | CASSPLAGFDEQFF | TGTGCCAGTAGTCCACTAGCGGGGTTTGATGAGCAGTTCTTC
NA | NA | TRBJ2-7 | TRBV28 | CASSSPGAGGRGEQYF | TGTGCCAGCAGTTCCCCTGGGGCAGGCGGTCGAGGTGAGCAGTACTTC
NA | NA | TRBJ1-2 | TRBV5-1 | CASSPSDSLGGYTF | TGCGCCAGCAGCCCGTCCGACAGCCTAGGAGGCTACACCTTC
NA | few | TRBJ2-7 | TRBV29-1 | CSVAMRYEQYF | TGCAGCGTTGCCATGCGGTACGAGCAGTACTTC
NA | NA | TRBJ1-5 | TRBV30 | CAWSIGDISNQPQHF | TGTGCCTGGAGTATAGGGGACATTAGCAATCAGCCCCAGCATTTT
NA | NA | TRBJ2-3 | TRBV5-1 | CASSLALWEGTDTQYF | TGCGCCAGCAGCTTAGCCCTCTGGGAGGGCACAGATACGCAGTATTTT
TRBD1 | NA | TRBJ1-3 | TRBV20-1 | CSAILDRQHGNTIYF | TGCAGTGCTATCCTGGACAGGCAACATGGAAACACCATATATTTT
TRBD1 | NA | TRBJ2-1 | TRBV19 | CASSIGTGYNEQFF | TGTGCCAGTAGTATAGGGACAGGGTACAATGAGCAGTTCTTC
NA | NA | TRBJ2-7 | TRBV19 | CASSRRTDGAYEQYF | TGTGCCAGTAGTAGGAGGACGGATGGTGCCTACGAGCAGTACTTC
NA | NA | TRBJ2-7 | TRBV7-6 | CASSQALVLGSSSYEQYF | TGTGCCAGCAGCCAAGCGCTAGTTTTGGGGTCGAGCTCCTACGAGCAGTACTTC
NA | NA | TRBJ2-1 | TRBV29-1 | CVDDEQFF | TGCGTAGACGATGAGCAGTTCTTC
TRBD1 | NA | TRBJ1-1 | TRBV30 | CAWSAGTENTEAFF | TGTGCCTGGAGTGCCGGGACAGAGAACACTGAAGCTTTCTTT
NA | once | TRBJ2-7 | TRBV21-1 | CASSKVLVVGQPYEQYF | TGTGCCAGCAGCAAAGTCTTAGTCGTCGGACAGCCCTACGAGCAGTACTTC
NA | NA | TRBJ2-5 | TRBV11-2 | CASSSAAGGVGETQYF | TGTGCCAGCAGCTCGGCTGCAGGTGGGGTGGGAGAGACCCAGTACTTC
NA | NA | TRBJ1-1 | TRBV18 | CASSPGDTTEAFF | TGTGCCAGCTCACCGGGTGATACCACTGAAGCTTTCTTT
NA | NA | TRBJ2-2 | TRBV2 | CASSEETTSGELFF | TGTGCCAGCAGTGAAGAGACGACCAGCGGGGAGCTGTTTTTT